This is a list of T cell receptor beta chains from one sample in a study of blood T cell repertoires in COVID-19. Profiling relied on immunoSEQ multiplex PCR, and the TCRdb table lists in-frame clones only, not all of them. The table has approximately 290,000 clones, roughly 90% seen once. Sequenced sample: PBMCs or T cells enriched from blood (not recorded which). All receptors come from a woman younger than 35 with acute COVID-19. CDR3s include the opening cysteine and the closing phenylalanine or tryptophan. Fields, in order: D gene, V gene, J gene, CDR3 protein, CDR3 DNA. D genes are given only for firm matches.

>TRBD1|TRBV28|TRBJ1-6
CASRIQGAGSPLHF
TGTGCCAGCAGGATCCAGGGGGCTGGATCACCCCTCCACTTT
>.|TRBV24-1|TRBJ2-2
CATSDPDRNTGELFF
TGTGCCACCAGTGACCCGGACAGAAACACCGGGGAGCTGTTTTTT
>.|TRBV9|TRBJ2-2
CASSVGQVRNTGELFF
TGTGCCAGCAGCGTAGGGCAGGTCCGAAACACCGGGGAGCTGTTTTTT
>.|TRBV19|TRBJ2-7
CASNPGPRSSYEQYF
TGTGCCAGTAATCCCGGCCCAAGGAGCTCCTACGAGCAGTACTTC
>TRBD2|TRBV10-2|TRBJ2-7
CASRLAGLSYEQYF
TGCGCCAGCAGACTAGCGGGCCTGTCCTACGAGCAGTACTTC
>TRBD1|TRBV6-5|TRBJ2-5
CASRERTGLQETQYF
TGTGCCAGCAGAGAGAGGACAGGCCTCCAAGAGACCCAGTACTTC
>.|TRBV2|TRBJ1-3
CASKGSFQDTIYF
TGTGCCAGCAAAGGCAGCTTCCAGGACACCATATATTTT
>.|TRBV18|TRBJ1-2
CASSPRGGDDYGYTF
TGTGCCAGCTCACCCCGGGGAGGGGACGACTATGGCTACACCTTC
>TRBD2|TRBV29-1|TRBJ2-2
CSSGGSGRGWTGELFF
TGCAGCTCTGGGGGGAGCGGGAGAGGTTGGACCGGGGAGCTGTTTTTT
>TRBD1|TRBV19|TRBJ2-7
CASSFIQGAAYEQYF
TGTGCCAGTAGTTTCATACAGGGGGCTGCCTACGAGCAGTACTTC
>TRBD2|TRBV29-1|TRBJ2-1
CSVGTSGAYNEQFF
TGCAGCGTGGGGACTAGCGGTGCCTACAATGAGCAGTTCTTC